This T cell receptor (beta chain) was identified during a study of cytomegalovirus exposure and HLA in healthy donors. PCR primers comprised 60 Vbeta and 13 Jbeta primers. TCRdb's table, derived via immunoSEQ multiplex PCR, lists solely in-frame clones and lacks some. The profile shows roughly 120,000 clones, more than 60% of them singletons. Donors counted as nominally healthy when sampled, yet unrecorded immune exposures were likely. This CDR3 comprises 15 residues. The ends were cut back, 0 bases at V and 4 bases at J, with 15 bases in the middle. Germline V gene sequence: CDR1 GTSNPN, CDR2 SVGIG (reference sequence).

This clonotype originated in a man aged 30 to 45 in good health and CMV-seropositive. The chain combines TRBV30 with TRBJ1-2; TRBD1 might be the D (6 bases). Source material: PBMCs. The CDR3 sequence: CAWSVRGAHGYGYTF. For the CDR3, the DNA is TGTGCCTGGAGTGTACGGGGGGCCCATGGCTATGGCTACACCTTC.